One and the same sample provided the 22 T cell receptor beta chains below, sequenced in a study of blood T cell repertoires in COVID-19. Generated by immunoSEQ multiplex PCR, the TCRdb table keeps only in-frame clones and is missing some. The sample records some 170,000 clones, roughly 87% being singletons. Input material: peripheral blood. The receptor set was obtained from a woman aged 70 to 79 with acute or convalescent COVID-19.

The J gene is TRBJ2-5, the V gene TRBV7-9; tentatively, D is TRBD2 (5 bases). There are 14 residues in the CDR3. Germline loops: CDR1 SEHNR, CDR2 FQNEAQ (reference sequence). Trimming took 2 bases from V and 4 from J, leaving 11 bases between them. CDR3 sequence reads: CASSLSAGLETQYF. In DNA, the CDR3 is TGTGCCAGCAGCTTATCGGCGGGCTTAGAGACCCAGTACTTC.

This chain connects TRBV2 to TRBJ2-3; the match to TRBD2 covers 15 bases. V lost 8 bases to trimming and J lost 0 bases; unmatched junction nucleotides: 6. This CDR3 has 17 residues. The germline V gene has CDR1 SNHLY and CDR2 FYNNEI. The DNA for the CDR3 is TGTGCCAGCCTGGGACTAGCGGGGGGTTTTAGCACAGATACGCAGTATTTT. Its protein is CASLGLAGGFSTDTQYF. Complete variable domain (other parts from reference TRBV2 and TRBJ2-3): EPEVTQTPSHQVTQMGQEVILRCVPISNHLYFYWYRQILGQKVEFLVSFYNNEISEKSEIFDDQFSVERPDGSNFTLKIRSTKLEDSAMYFCASLGLAGGFSTDTQYFGPGTRLTVL.

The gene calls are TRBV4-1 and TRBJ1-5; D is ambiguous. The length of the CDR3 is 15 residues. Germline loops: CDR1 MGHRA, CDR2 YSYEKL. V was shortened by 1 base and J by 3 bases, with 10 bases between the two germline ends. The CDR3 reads CASSQVLGSNQPQHF. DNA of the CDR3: TGCGCCAGCAGCCAAGTTTTGGGCTCCAATCAGCCCCAGCATTTT.

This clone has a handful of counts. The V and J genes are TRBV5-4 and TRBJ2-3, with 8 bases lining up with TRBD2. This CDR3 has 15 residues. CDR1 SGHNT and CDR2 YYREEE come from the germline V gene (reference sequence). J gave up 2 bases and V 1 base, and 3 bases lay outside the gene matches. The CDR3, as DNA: TGTGCCAGCAGCTTGACTAGCGGTCCCACAGATACGCAGTATTTT. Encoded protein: CASSLTSGPTDTQYF.

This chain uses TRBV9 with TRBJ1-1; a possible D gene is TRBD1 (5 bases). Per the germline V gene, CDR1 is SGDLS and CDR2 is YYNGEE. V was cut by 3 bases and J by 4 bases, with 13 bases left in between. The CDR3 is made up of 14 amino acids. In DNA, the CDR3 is TGTGCCAGCAGCGAGGGATTGGGGGGCACTGAAGCTTTCTTT. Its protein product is CASSEGLGGTEAFF. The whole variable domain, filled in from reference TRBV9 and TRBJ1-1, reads DSGVTQTPKHLITATGQRVTLRCSPRSGDLSVYWYQQSLDQGLQFLIQYYNGEERAKGNILERFSAQQFPDLHSELNLSSLELGDSALYFCASSEGLGGTEAFFGQGTRLTVV.

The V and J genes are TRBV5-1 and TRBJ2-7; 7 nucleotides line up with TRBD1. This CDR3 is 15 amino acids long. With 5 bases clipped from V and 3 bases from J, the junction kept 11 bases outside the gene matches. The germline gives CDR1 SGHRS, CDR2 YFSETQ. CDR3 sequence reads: CASRERQGGGYEQYF. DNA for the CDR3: TGCGCCAGCAGAGAAAGACAGGGCGGAGGCTACGAGCAGTACTTC.

CDR3 coding DNA: TGTGCCAGCAGCCCCACGGGGGCGGGGGATGAAAAACTGTTTTTT. Amino acids: CASSPTGAGDEKLFF. The rearrangement links TRBV28 to TRBJ1-4; possibly TRBD1 for D (6 bases). Germline CDR1 reads MDHEN; CDR2 reads SYDVKM. There are 15 residues in the CDR3. V gave up 6 bases and J gave up 6 bases, with 17 bases separating them.

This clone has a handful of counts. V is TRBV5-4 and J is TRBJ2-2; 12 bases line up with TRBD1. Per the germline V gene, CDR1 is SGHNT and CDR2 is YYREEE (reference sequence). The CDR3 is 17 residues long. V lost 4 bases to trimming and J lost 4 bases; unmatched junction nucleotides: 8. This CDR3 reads CASSRGTGGFSTGELFF. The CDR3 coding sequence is TGTGCCAGCAGCCGCGGGACAGGGGGCTTTAGCACCGGGGAGCTGTTTTTT.

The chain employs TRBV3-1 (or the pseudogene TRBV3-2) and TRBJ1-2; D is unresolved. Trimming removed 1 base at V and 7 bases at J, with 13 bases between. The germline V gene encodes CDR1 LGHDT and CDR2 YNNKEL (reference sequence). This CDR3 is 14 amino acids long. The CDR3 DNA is TGTGCCAGCAGCCAAGTCGGGAGGGAGAGTGGCTACACCTTC. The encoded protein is CASSQVGRESGYTF.

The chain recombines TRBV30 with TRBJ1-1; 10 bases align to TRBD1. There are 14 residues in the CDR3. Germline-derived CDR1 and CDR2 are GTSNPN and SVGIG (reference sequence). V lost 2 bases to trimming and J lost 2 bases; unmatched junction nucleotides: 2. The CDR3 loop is CAWSWDRGNTEAFF. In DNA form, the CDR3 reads TGTGCCTGGAGTTGGGACAGGGGTAACACTGAAGCTTTCTTT.

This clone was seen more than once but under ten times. The CDR3, as DNA: TGCGCCAGCAGCTTGGGGTTAGGGTCGGGGTCCGCAGATACGCAGTATTTT. Translation gives CASSLGLGSGSADTQYF. V usage is TRBV5-1 and J usage is TRBJ2-3, with D maybe TRBD2 (5 bases). The V gene's germline CDR1 is SGHRS and CDR2 YFSETQ. The CDR3 length is 17 residues. V lost 0 bases, J lost 4 bases, and 18 bases lay in between. The full variable domain, in which reference TRBV5-1 and TRBJ2-3 provide the parts outside the CDR3, is KAGVTQTPRYLIKTRGQQVTLSCSPISGHRSVSWYQQTPGQGLQFLFEYFSETQRNKGNFPGRFSGRQFSNSRSEMNVSTLELGDSALYLCASSLGLGSGSADTQYFGPGTRLTVL.

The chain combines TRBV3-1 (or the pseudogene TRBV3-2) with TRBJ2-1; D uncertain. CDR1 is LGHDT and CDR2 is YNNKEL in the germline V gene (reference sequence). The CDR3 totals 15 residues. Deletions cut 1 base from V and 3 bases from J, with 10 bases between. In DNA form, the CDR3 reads TGTGCCAGCAGCCAAGCTTCTGCTAGCTACAATGAGCAGTTCTTC. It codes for CASSQASASYNEQFF.

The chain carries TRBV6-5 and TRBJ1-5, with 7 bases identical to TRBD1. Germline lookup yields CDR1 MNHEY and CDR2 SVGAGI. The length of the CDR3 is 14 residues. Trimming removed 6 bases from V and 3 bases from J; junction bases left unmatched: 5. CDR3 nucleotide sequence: TGTGCCAGCAGCCTGGACAGGCCCAATCAGCCCCAGCATTTT. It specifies CASSLDRPNQPQHF.

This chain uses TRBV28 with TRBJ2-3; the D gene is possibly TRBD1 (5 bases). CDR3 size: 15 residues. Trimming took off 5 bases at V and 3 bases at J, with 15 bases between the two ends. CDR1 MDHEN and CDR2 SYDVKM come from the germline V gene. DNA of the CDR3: TGTGCCAGCAGTAATTACGACAGAGAGACAGATACGCAGTATTTT. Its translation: CASSNYDRETDTQYF. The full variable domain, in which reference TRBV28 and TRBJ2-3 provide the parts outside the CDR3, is DVKVTQSSRYLVKRTGEKVFLECVQDMDHENMFWYRQDPGLGLRLIYFSYDVKMKEKGDIPEGYSVSREKKERFSLILESASTNQTSMYLCASSNYDRETDTQYFGPGTRLTVL.

The CDR3 reads CASSLQTRIEPRNTQYF. The DNA of the CDR3 is TGTGCCAGCAGCTTGCAAACTAGAATTGAGCCTCGGAACACGCAGTATTTT. V is TRBV7-2 and J is TRBJ2-3; a possible D gene is TRBD2 (5 bases). Germline V gene lookup returns CDR1 SGHTA and CDR2 FQGNSA. The CDR3 is 17 residues long. With 3 bases removed from V and 9 bases from J, the gap between germline ends came to 25 bases.

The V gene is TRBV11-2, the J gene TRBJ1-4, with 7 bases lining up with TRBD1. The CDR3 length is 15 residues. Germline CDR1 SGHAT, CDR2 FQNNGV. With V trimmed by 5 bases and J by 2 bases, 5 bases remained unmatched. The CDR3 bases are TGTGCCAGCAGCCGTAGGGGACAGACTAATGAAAAACTGTTTTTT. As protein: CASSRRGQTNEKLFF.

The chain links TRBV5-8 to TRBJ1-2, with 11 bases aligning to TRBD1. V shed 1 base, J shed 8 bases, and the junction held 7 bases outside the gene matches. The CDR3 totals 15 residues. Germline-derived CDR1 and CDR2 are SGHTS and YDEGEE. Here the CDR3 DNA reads TGTGCCAGCAGCTTGTATGGACAGGGGGCGCAGGGCTACACCTTC. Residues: CASSLYGQGAQGYTF.

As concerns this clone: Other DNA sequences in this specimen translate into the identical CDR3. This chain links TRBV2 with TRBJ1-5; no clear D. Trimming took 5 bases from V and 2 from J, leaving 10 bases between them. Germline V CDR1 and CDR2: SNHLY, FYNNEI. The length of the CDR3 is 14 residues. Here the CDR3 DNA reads TGTGCCAGCAGTAAAGACGGGGGCAATCAGCCCCAGCATTTT. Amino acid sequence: CASSKDGGNQPQHF. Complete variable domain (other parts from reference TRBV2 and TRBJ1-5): EPEVTQTPSHQVTQMGQEVILRCVPISNHLYFYWYRQILGQKVEFLVSFYNNEISEKSEIFDDQFSVERPDGSNFTLKIRSTKLEDSAMYFCASSKDGGNQPQHFGDGTRLSIL.

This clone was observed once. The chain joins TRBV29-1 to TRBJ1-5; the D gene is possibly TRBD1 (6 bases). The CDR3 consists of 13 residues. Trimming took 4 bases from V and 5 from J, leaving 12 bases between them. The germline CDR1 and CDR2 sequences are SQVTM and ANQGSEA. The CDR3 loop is CSVGQGRDQPQHF. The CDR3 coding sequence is TGCAGCGTTGGTCAGGGGAGGGATCAGCCCCAGCATTTT.

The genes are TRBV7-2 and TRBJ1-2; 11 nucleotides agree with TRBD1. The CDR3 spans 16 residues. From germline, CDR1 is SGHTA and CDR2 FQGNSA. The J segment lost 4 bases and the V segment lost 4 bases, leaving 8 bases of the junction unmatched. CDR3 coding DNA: TGTGCCAGCAGCTCGATACCCGGGACAGGGGGCTATGGCTACACCTTC. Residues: CASSSIPGTGGYGYTF.

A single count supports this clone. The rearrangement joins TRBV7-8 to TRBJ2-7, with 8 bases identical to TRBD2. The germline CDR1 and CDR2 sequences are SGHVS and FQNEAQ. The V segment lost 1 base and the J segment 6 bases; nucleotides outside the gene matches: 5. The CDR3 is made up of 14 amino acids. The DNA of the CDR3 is TGTGCCAGCAGCTTAGTCATTCGGGAGGGCGAGCAGTACTTC. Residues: CASSLVIREGEQYF.

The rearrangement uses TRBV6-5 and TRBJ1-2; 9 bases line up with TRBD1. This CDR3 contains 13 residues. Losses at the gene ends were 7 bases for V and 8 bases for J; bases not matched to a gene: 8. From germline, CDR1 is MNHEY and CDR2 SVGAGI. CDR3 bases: TGTGCCAGCACCGGACAGGGGCTGGGGGGCTACACCTTC. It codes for CASTGQGLGGYTF.